This TCR beta chain was retrieved from a study of blood T cells in healthy people across ages. Using a J-beta primer mix together with a sample-barcoded 5' primer, a second PCR was run for roughly 6 to 12 cycles. TCRdb called the 5' RACE reads again in MiXCR, with one record for every CDR3 protein. This table holds hundreds of thousands of distinct CDR3 sequences, roughly 50% found once. V lost 3 bases, J lost 5 bases, and 3 bases stayed unmatched. From germline, CDR1 is MNHEY and CDR2 SMNVEV (reference sequence). This CDR3 is built from 14 residues. The clonotype comes from a man in his thirties or forties in good health. This rearrangement joins TRBV27 to TRBJ2-1; 8 nucleotides match TRBD2. The source material was blood. This chain's CDR3 is CASSFTSGHNEQFF. CDR3 nucleotide sequence: TGTGCCAGCAGTTTTACTAGCGGACACAATGAGCAGTTCTTC.